These 17 T cell receptor beta chains share one sample of origin, sequenced in a study of blood T cell repertoires in COVID-19. Method: immunoSEQ multiplex PCR; TCRdb's copy keeps in-frame clones and lacks some. The top ten clones hold roughly 11% of a sample with 15,000 to 25,000 clones, about 88% of them seen once. Sequenced: peripheral blood. The receptor set was obtained from a human donor in a cohort sampled during active COVID-19.

A few counts support this clone. This chain connects TRBV7-9 to TRBJ1-4; D is possibly TRBD1 (5 bases). Trimming pared 5 bases from V and 5 bases from J, leaving 6 bases between. The CDR3 runs 12 residues. Germline V gene sequence: CDR1 SEHNR, CDR2 FQNEAQ (reference sequence). The CDR3: CASSGANEKLFF. CDR3 in DNA: TGTGCCAGCAGCGGGGCAAATGAAAAACTGTTTTTT.

J is TRBJ2-1 and V is TRBV6-1; 9 bases align to TRBD1. The V segment lost 2 bases and the J segment 6 bases; nucleotides outside the gene matches: 5. Germline loops: CDR1 MNHNS, CDR2 SASEGT. The CDR3 totals 15 residues. This CDR3 reads CASSESWTGVNEQFF. The CDR3 coding sequence is TGTGCCAGCAGTGAAAGCTGGACAGGGGTCAATGAGCAGTTCTTC.

The chain employs TRBV15 and TRBJ1-2, with D perhaps matching TRBD1 (6 bases). The CDR3 runs 14 residues. The V gene lost 3 bases and the J gene lost 4 bases, with 12 bases spanning the gap. The germline V gene has CDR1 LNHNV and CDR2 YYDKDF (reference sequence). The DNA for the CDR3 is TGTGCCACCAGCAGCTCCGGGACAAGCTATGGCTACACCTTC. Translation gives CATSSSGTSYGYTF.

This sequence joins TRBV6-1 and TRBJ2-5, with D possibly matching TRBD1 (6 bases). Germline assignment: CDR1 MNHNS and CDR2 SASEGT. Trimming took 1 base from V and 4 from J, leaving 10 bases between them. This CDR3 is 14 amino acids long. CDR3 nucleotides: TGTGCCAGCAGTGAAGGAGCAGGGGCAGAGACCCAGTACTTC. Translated, it gives CASSEGAGAETQYF.

The chain joins TRBV4-1 to TRBJ2-3; 8 bases line up with TRBD2. The CDR3 extends over 16 amino acids. Germline values: CDR1 MGHRA, CDR2 YSYEKL. The J segment lost 7 bases and the V segment lost 1 base, leaving 10 bases of the junction unmatched. The CDR3 protein is CASSQGPTGGLNTQYF. The CDR3 nucleotides read TGCGCCAGCAGCCAAGGTCCGACGGGGGGGCTGAATACGCAGTATTTT.

V is TRBV4-1 and J is TRBJ1-2, with 7 bases identical to TRBD1. Germline trimming cut 2 bases from V and 2 bases from J; bases unmatched to any gene: 8. The CDR3 loop spans 16 amino acids. Per germline, CDR1 MGHRA and CDR2 YSYEKL. The CDR3 loop is CASSQNVKTGNYGYTF. The CDR3 DNA reads as TGCGCCAGCAGCCAAAACGTTAAGACAGGGAACTATGGCTACACCTTC.

In its sample, this clone ranks as medium-sized (0.01 to 0.1%). The gene calls are TRBV19 and TRBJ2-7; no clear D. The CDR3 spans 15 residues. Germline lookup yields CDR1 LNHDA and CDR2 SQIVND (reference sequence). V was cut by 0 bases and J by 1 base, with 10 bases left in between. CDR3 loop: CASSIDLVQSYEQYF. The CDR3 DNA reads as TGTGCCAGTAGTATAGATCTGGTACAGTCCTACGAGCAGTACTTC.

Judged by abundance, this clone is medium-sized (0.01 to 0.1%). The V gene is TRBV6-5, the J gene TRBJ1-1; D is possibly TRBD1 (5 bases). The germline V and J ends were trimmed by 4 bases and 7 bases, with 19 bases remaining between them. The CDR3 is made up of 15 amino acids. Germline CDR1 reads MNHEY; CDR2 reads SVGAGI. The chain's CDR3 is CASSSPSLGRFEAFF. CDR3 nucleotides: TGTGCCAGCAGTTCCCCCTCTTTGGGGCGGTTTGAAGCTTTCTTT.

The chain uses TRBV6-2 or TRBV6-3 and TRBJ1-2; 10 nucleotides align to TRBD1. J gave up 4 bases and V 5 bases, and 7 bases lay outside the gene matches. Germline V gene lookup returns CDR1 MNHEY and CDR2 SVGEGT. This CDR3 is built from 15 residues. The CDR3 is CASSDRTGGTYGYTF. The CDR3 DNA reads as TGTGCCAGCAGTGACCGGACAGGGGGGACCTATGGCTACACCTTC.

This chain connects TRBV6-4 to TRBJ2-2, with 11 bases that match TRBD2. Germline CDR1 reads MRHNA; CDR2 reads SNTAGT. The V gene end was trimmed by 3 bases and the J gene end by 2 bases; junction bases not matched to a gene: 2. The CDR3 totals 16 residues. The CDR3 loop reads CASSEGLADNTGELFF. The CDR3 DNA reads as TGTGCCAGCAGTGAGGGACTAGCGGATAACACCGGGGAGCTGTTTTTT.

V gene TRBV18 combines with J gene TRBJ1-5; TRBD1 matches 7 bases. V shed 2 bases, J shed 7 bases, and the junction held 5 bases outside the gene matches. Germline V gene data show CDR1 as KGHSH and CDR2 as LQKENI. This CDR3 contains 14 residues. The CDR3 region has the DNA TGTGCCAGCTCACCAAACCCACAGGGGCAGCCCCAGCATTTT. Its protein product is CASSPNPQGQPQHF.

The V and J genes are TRBV3-1 (or the pseudogene TRBV3-2) and TRBJ1-3; no definite D call. Germline CDR1 LGHDT, CDR2 YNNKEL (reference sequence). This CDR3 has 15 amino acids. The ends were cut back, 1 base at V and 0 bases at J, with 7 bases in the middle. This CDR3 is CASSQVVVSGNTIYF. The CDR3 nucleotides are TGTGCCAGCAGCCAAGTCGTAGTCTCTGGAAACACCATATATTTT.

This clone appeared a single time. The rearrangement uses TRBV7-2 and TRBJ1-2, with TRBD1 identical over 9 bases. Germline CDR1 SGHTA, CDR2 FQGNSA. CDR3 length: 16 residues. The V segment lost 8 bases and the J segment 3 bases; nucleotides outside the gene matches: 13. The chain's CDR3 is CASGRTGVFTYYGYTF. In DNA, the CDR3 is TGTGCCAGCGGACGGACAGGGGTTTTTACTTACTATGGCTACACCTTC.

This clone was recorded only once. The chain carries TRBV6-5 and TRBJ1-1, with D perhaps matching TRBD1 (6 bases). The CDR3 length is 13 residues. V was pared by 6 bases and J by 5 bases, with 13 bases between. Germline assignment: CDR1 MNHEY and CDR2 SVGAGI. The chain's CDR3 is CASSETGRTEAFF. The CDR3 nucleotides are TGTGCCAGCAGCGAGACAGGACGAACTGAAGCTTTCTTT.

V gene TRBV6-5 combines with J gene TRBJ2-7; TRBD2 matches at 8 bases. Losses at the gene ends were 6 bases for V and 4 bases for J; bases not matched to a gene: 8. The CDR3 has 14 residues. Per germline, CDR1 MNHEY and CDR2 SVGAGI. The CDR3 sequence: CASRTAGAHYEQYF. DNA for the CDR3: TGTGCCAGCAGGACAGCGGGGGCCCATTACGAGCAGTACTTC.

The chain is built from TRBV6-1 and TRBJ2-1, with TRBD1 identical over 8 bases. The CDR3 loop spans 15 amino acids. CDR1 is MNHNS, CDR2 SASEGT, per germline. V shed 3 bases, J shed 0 bases, and the junction held 1 base outside the gene matches. CDR3 bases: TGTGCCAGCAGTGACGGACAGGGCTCCTACAATGAGCAGTTCTTC. Translated: CASSDGQGSYNEQFF.

The chain uses TRBV4-1 and TRBJ2-1; D not certain. The V gene's germline CDR1 is MGHRA and CDR2 YSYEKL. The ends were cut back, 0 bases at V and 6 bases at J, with 18 bases in the middle. This CDR3 has 17 amino acids. In DNA form, the CDR3 reads TGCGCCAGCAGCCAAGATGTCTACCCGCTTGTGCGCAATGAGCAGTTCTTC. This gives the protein CASSQDVYPLVRNEQFF.